This is a list of T cell receptor beta chains from one sample in a study of identical twins. TCRdb reprocessed the 5' RACE reads via MiXCR and lists one record per CDR3 protein. The table records over 200,000 distinct CDR3 sequences, over 5% of them present only once. The data were also submitted as part of a second study, on T cells expressing NK-cell markers.

Material for sequencing was CD8+ T cells sorted from blood. Receptors were obtained from a woman aged 18-29 years in good health. CDR3s include the opening cysteine and the closing phenylalanine or tryptophan. A D gene is named only where the DNA matches it firmly. Clone size is not always given. Where it is, it says once, few, many or a class for expanded clones.

V gene: TRBV11-3; clone size: few; J gene: TRBJ2-3; D gene: TRBD2; CDR3 DNA: TGTGCCAGCAGCAGTTCAGAAGCGGGGGCCACAGATACGCAGTATTTT; CDR3 protein: CASSSSEAGATDTQYF
V gene: TRBV7-9; clone size: NA; J gene: TRBJ1-1; D gene: NA; CDR3 DNA: TGTGCCAGCAGCGCCAAAAGGGGTACTGAAGCTTTCTTT; CDR3 protein: CASSAKRGTEAFF
V gene: TRBV6-2/TRBV6-3; clone size: NA; J gene: TRBJ2-1; D gene: NA; CDR3 DNA: TGTGCCAGCAGTTTGACCCTGGGAAGGGATGAGCAGTTCTTC; CDR3 protein: CASSLTLGRDEQFF
V gene: TRBV4-1; clone size: many; J gene: TRBJ2-3; D gene: TRBD1; CDR3 DNA: TGCGCCAGCAGCCCCCCACCCGGGACAGCTTCAGATACGCAGTATTTT; CDR3 protein: CASSPPPGTASDTQYF
V gene: TRBV27; clone size: few; J gene: TRBJ2-1; D gene: NA; CDR3 DNA: TGTGCCAGCAGTTCAGATCTCGGGGGCTCCTACAATGAGCAGTTCTTC; CDR3 protein: CASSSDLGGSYNEQFF
V gene: TRBV7-9; clone size: NA; J gene: TRBJ2-2; D gene: TRBD2; CDR3 DNA: TGTGCCAGCTACTCCGGGCTAGCGGGACGTACCGGGGAGCTGTTTTTT; CDR3 protein: CASYSGLAGRTGELFF
V gene: TRBV29-1; clone size: NA; J gene: TRBJ2-5; D gene: NA; CDR3 DNA: TGCAGCGTCCCGGGCTTATACGAGACCCAGTACTTC; CDR3 protein: CSVPGLYETQYF
V gene: TRBV4-3; clone size: many; J gene: TRBJ2-6; D gene: TRBD1; CDR3 DNA: TGCGCCAGCAGCCAAACAACAGGGGACCTCTCTGGGGCCAACGTCCTGACTTTC; CDR3 protein: CASSQTTGDLSGANVLTF
V gene: TRBV5-6; clone size: NA; J gene: TRBJ2-7; D gene: NA; CDR3 DNA: TGTGCCAGCAGCTTTGTAGCGTCCTCCTACGAGCAGTACTTC; CDR3 protein: CASSFVASSYEQYF
V gene: TRBV11-3; clone size: few; J gene: TRBJ2-1; D gene: TRBD2; CDR3 DNA: TGTGCCAGCAGCTCGGGACTAGCCTACAATGAGCAGTTCTTC; CDR3 protein: CASSSGLAYNEQFF
V gene: TRBV12-3/TRBV12-4; clone size: many; J gene: TRBJ1-2; D gene: NA; CDR3 DNA: TGTGCCAGCAGTGCAGGGTCCCTTTGGGGCTACACCTTC; CDR3 protein: CASSAGSLWGYTF
V gene: TRBV7-9; clone size: NA; J gene: TRBJ2-6; D gene: NA; CDR3 DNA: TGTGCCAGCAGCTCCTCCGGCTCTGGGGCCAACGTCCTGACTTTC; CDR3 protein: CASSSSGSGANVLTF
V gene: TRBV30; clone size: few; J gene: TRBJ2-5; D gene: TRBD1; CDR3 DNA: TGTGCCTGGACTAGGACAGGGAATGTTTTAGAGACCCAGTACTTC; CDR3 protein: CAWTRTGNVLETQYF
V gene: TRBV7-9; clone size: many; J gene: TRBJ2-3; D gene: NA; CDR3 DNA: TGTGCCAGCTCGGAGCCGAACGCTGATACGCAGTATTTT; CDR3 protein: CASSEPNADTQYF